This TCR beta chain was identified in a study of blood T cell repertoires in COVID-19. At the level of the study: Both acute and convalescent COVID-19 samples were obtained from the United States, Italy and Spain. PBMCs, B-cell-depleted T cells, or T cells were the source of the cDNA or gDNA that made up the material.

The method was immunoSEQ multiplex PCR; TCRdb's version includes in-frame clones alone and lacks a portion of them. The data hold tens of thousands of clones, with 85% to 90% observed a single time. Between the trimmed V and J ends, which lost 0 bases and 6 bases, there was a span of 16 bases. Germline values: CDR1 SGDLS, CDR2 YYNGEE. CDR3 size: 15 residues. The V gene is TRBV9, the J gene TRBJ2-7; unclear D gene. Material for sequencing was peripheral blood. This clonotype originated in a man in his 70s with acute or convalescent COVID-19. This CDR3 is CASSVEIAPLGEQYF. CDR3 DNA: TGTGCCAGCAGCGTAGAAATAGCTCCCCTCGGCGAGCAGTACTTC.